This record covers a single TCR beta chain. Repertoires were generated with immunoSEQ multiplex PCR, while TCRdb's copy carries only in-frame clones and drops some. The sample has tens of thousands of clones, 75% to 90% seen once. These data originate in a study of blood T cell repertoires in COVID-19. Study in general: From the United States, Italy and Spain came samples of acute and convalescent COVID-19. Sources were T cells, B-cell-depleted T cells, or PBMCs; the material itself was cDNA or gDNA.

Trimming removed 3 bases at V and 0 bases at J, with 14 bases between. This CDR3 is built from 15 residues. Germline lookup yields CDR1 DFQATT and CDR2 SNEGSKA (reference sequence). The sample comprised peripheral blood. The V and J genes are TRBV20-1 and TRBJ1-2, with a tentative D call TRBD1 (6 bases). This receptor was obtained from a human donor in a cohort sampled during active COVID-19. The CDR3 DNA is TGCAGTGCTAGTGAGACAGGAAAACCTAACTATGGCTACACCTTC. This codes for CSASETGKPNYGYTF.